The rows below give T cell receptor beta chains drawn from one sample of a study of blood T cell repertoires in COVID-19. The method was immunoSEQ multiplex PCR; TCRdb's version includes in-frame clones alone and lacks a portion of them. The data show about 250,000 clones, roughly 87% seen once. The sample was PBMCs or T cells enriched from blood (not recorded which). These receptor sequences come from a woman between 25 and 40 years old with acute COVID-19. Both conserved end residues are part of each CDR3. Fields, in order: CDR3 length, clone size, V gene, D gene, J gene, CDR3 DNA, CDR3 protein. D genes are given only for firm matches. Size values are once, few and many counts, or a class for expanded clones, and some rows have none.

>15|NA|TRBV28|TRBD1|TRBJ1-2
TGTGCCAGCAGTTTAACCCCCGGACAGGGGAGAGGCTACACCTTC
CASSLTPGQGRGYTF
>12|once|TRBV6-5|NA|TRBJ2-5
TGTGCCAGCAGTTACTCAACTGAGACCCAGTACTTC
CASSYSTETQYF
>15|NA|TRBV5-1|NA|TRBJ1-2
TGCGCCAGCAGCCCGGGGCAGGGCGGAGGGGTTGGCTACACCTTC
CASSPGQGGGVGYTF
>16|NA|TRBV11-2|NA|TRBJ1-4
TGTGCCAGCAGCTCCTCGACCCGGAGCGGCGCGAAAGAACTGTTTTTT
CASSSSTRSGAKELFF
>13|NA|TRBV9|NA|TRBJ1-2
TGTGCCAGCAGCGTTACAGGGAAGTCTGGCTACACCTTC
CASSVTGKSGYTF
>16|NA|TRBV9|NA|TRBJ1-1
TGTGCCAGCAGCGTAGGCGGTAAGGAGCCCCGCACTGAAGCTTTCTTT
CASSVGGKEPRTEAFF
>16|NA|TRBV12-5|NA|TRBJ1-2
TGTGCTAGTGGTTTGGTAATCAGGGGACGGGACTATGGCTACACCTTC
CASGLVIRGRDYGYTF
>15|NA|TRBV4-3|NA|TRBJ1-1
TGCGCCAGCAGCCAAGATGAACGGTTAAACACTGAAGCTTTCTTT
CASSQDERLNTEAFF
>15|NA|TRBV5-4|TRBD1|TRBJ1-4
TGTGCCGGCGGGACAGGGGGCGCAAGGGATGAAAAACTGTTTTTT
CAGGTGGARDEKLFF
>13|once|TRBV6-5|NA|TRBJ1-1
TGTGCCAGCAGTTACGTCGGGAGGCCTGAAGCTTTCTTT
CASSYVGRPEAFF
>11|NA|TRBV30|NA|TRBJ1-1
TGTGCCTCCCAGGGAAACACTGAAGCTTTCTTT
CASQGNTEAFF
>13|NA|TRBV19|NA|TRBJ2-7
TGTGCCAGTAGCCCTCAGGGGCCCTACGAGCAGTACTTC
CASSPQGPYEQYF
>16|once|TRBV5-1|NA|TRBJ1-1
TGCGCCAGCAGCCAACTCACAGACAGCATGAACACTGAAGCTTTCTTT
CASSQLTDSMNTEAFF
>15|once|TRBV19|TRBD2|TRBJ2-3
TGTGCCAGTAGTATTCGGGGGGGCAGCACAGATACGCAGTATTTT
CASSIRGGSTDTQYF
>15|few|TRBV6-5|NA|TRBJ1-3
TGTGCCAGCAGTTACGCTCAGGGCTCCGGAAACACCATATATTTT
CASSYAQGSGNTIYF
>13|NA|TRBV5-1|NA|TRBJ1-3
TGCGCCAGCAGCATCGACTTTGGAAACACCATATATTTT
CASSIDFGNTIYF
>15|NA|TRBV30|NA|TRBJ1-6
TGTGCACTGGAGAAGGGGCATTCCAGTAATTCACCCCTCCACTTT
CALEKGHSSNSPLHF
>15|NA|TRBV19|TRBD1|TRBJ1-3
TGTGCCAGTAGCCTAGACAGGGACGCTGGAAACACCATATATTTT
CASSLDRDAGNTIYF
>16|NA|TRBV5-5|NA|TRBJ1-6
TGTGCCAGCAGCTTGGGGGCCCAACCCCTGAATTCACCCCTCCACTTT
CASSLGAQPLNSPLHF
>16|NA|TRBV5-4|TRBD1|TRBJ1-2
TGTGCCAGCAGCTGGCGTGGACAGGAACTATCCTATGGCTACACCTTC
CASSWRGQELSYGYTF
>18|few|TRBV7-2|NA|TRBJ2-4
TGTGCCAGCAGCTGGGGCTACACCAGGCGGAGAGCCAAAAACATTCAGTACTTC
CASSWGYTRRRAKNIQYF
>13|NA|TRBV6-5|NA|TRBJ1-2
TGTGCCAGCAGAAAGGAGCAAATTGATGGCTACACCTTC
CASRKEQIDGYTF
>13|NA|TRBV7-9|NA|TRBJ1-2
TGTGCCAGCAGCTTAGACGGACTGGATGGCTACACCTTC
CASSLDGLDGYTF
>11|NA|TRBV5-6|NA|TRBJ2-7
TGTGCCAGCAGGGACACCCACGAGCAGTACTTC
CASRDTHEQYF
>15|few|TRBV10-1|NA|TRBJ1-1
TGCGCCAGCAGTGTGGGAGAGCCCCCCAACACTGAAGCTTTCTTT
CASSVGEPPNTEAFF
>15|NA|TRBV19|TRBD2|TRBJ2-5
TGTGCCAGTAGTATTGGCGGGGGGGAGGGAGAGACCCAGTACTTC
CASSIGGGEGETQYF
>15|NA|TRBV9|TRBD1|TRBJ1-6
TGTGCCAGCAGCCCCGGACAGGGGAAGAATTCACCCCTCCACTTT
CASSPGQGKNSPLHF
>15|NA|TRBV30|TRBD2|TRBJ2-3
TGTGCCTGGAGTGTCATGGCGGGGGGGCCAGATACGCAGTATTTT
CAWSVMAGGPDTQYF
>12|few|TRBV19|TRBD1|TRBJ1-2
TGTGCCAGTACAGACAGGGCATGGGCCTACACCTTC
CASTDRAWAYTF